Sequencing of this T cell receptor beta chain was carried out in a study of shared clonotypes between healthy human individuals. V was trimmed by 0 bases and J by 7 bases, leaving 15 bases between them. CDR3 size: 15 residues. Germline-derived CDR1 and CDR2 are SGHAT and FQNNGV. Using immunoSEQ multiplex PCR, the repertoire was profiled, and TCRdb retains in-frame clones only, with some absent. The sample contains about 2.4 million clones, roughly 92% of which appear only once. The sequence derives from a man aged 18 to 29 in good health. The sample comprised naive CD4+ T cells sorted from blood. Regarding subset: CD45RA+ positively selected. The rearrangement uses TRBV11-2 and TRBJ1-2, with a possible D match to TRBD1 (5 bases). CDR3: CASSLDRLREGGYTF. The DNA of the CDR3 is TGTGCCAGCAGCTTAGATCGTCTCAGGGAGGGTGGCTACACCTTC. Full variable domain (remainder filled in from reference TRBV11-2 and TRBJ1-2): EAGVAQSPRYKIIEKRQSVAFWCNPISGHATLYWYQQILGQGPKLLIQFQNNGVVDDSQLPKDRFSAERLKGVDSTLKIQPAKLEDSAVYLCASSLDRLREGGYTFGSGTRLTVV.